The 14 T cell receptor beta chains given below trace back to one sample, sequenced in a study of regulatory T cells in long-lasting Graves disease. Investigators prepared the TCR beta libraries by applying iRepertoire HTBI primers and Arm-PCR of CDR3 regions. TCRdb called the multiplex PCR reads again in MiXCR, with one record for every CDR3 protein. The sample holds 400,000 to 500,000 distinct CDR3 sequences, around 20% seen once. Stated time point: persistent/refractory GD, antithyroid drugs over 5 years with positive TRAb. PBMCs provided the RNA from which the TCR library was made. This specimen was peripheral blood mononuclear cells (PBMCs), taken when the disease was refractory, from a patient treated with antithyroid drugs. Receptors were obtained from a female donor with Graves disease.

This clonotype was found many times. The chain uses TRBV12-3 or TRBV12-4 and TRBJ2-5; D is perhaps TRBD1 (6 bases). Trimming removed 5 bases from V and 4 bases from J, with 14 bases in between. This CDR3 has 14 residues. As DNA, the CDR3 is TGTGCCAGCAGTGTTAGGGGGTTGGGAGAGACCCAGTACTTC. Residues: CASSVRGLGETQYF.

The rearrangement uses TRBV9 and TRBJ2-7, with 9 bases identical to TRBD2. The CDR3 contains 19 residues. V trimming: 0 bases; J trimming: 5 bases; junction bases outside the gene matches: 18. Germline CDR1 SGDLS, CDR2 YYNGEE. CDR3 DNA sequence: TGTGCCAGCAGCGTAGAGGACGTTGGGTGGTTAGCGGGAGTTGACGAGCAGTACTTC. Its protein product is CASSVEDVGWLAGVDEQYF.

With regard to this clonotype: This probably arose from a read error, given a far larger clone one base away. The chain employs TRBV7-9 and TRBJ1-1, with TRBD1 as a possible D gene (6 bases). Germline V gene lookup returns CDR1 SEHNR and CDR2 FQNEAQ (reference sequence). This CDR3 contains 15 residues. For the CDR3, the DNA is TGTGCCAGCAGTGAAGGTCCAGGGGCTAACACTGGAGCTTTCTTT. Its translation is CASSEGPGANTGAFF.

The V gene is TRBV5-1, the J gene TRBJ2-2; possibly TRBD1 or TRBD2 for D (6 bases each). V was pared by 3 bases and J by 5 bases, with 20 bases between. CDR3 size: 17 residues. Per the germline V gene, CDR1 is SGHRS and CDR2 is YFSETQ. The CDR3 coding sequence is TGCGCCAGCAGCTGGTGGCAGGGGACACGGGGGACCGGGGAGCTGTTTTTT. Protein sequence: CASSWWQGTRGTGELFF.

This clonotype was found many times. A read error may be the cause here, since a much bigger clone is one base away. The CDR3 spells CASSLFGANVLTF. In nucleotides, the CDR3 is TGTGCCAGCAGTTTATTTGGGGCCAACGTCCTGACTTTC. The chain joins TRBV27 to TRBJ2-6; no firm D call. Between the trimmed V and J ends, which lost 1 base and 3 bases, there was a span of 1 base. The germline V gene has CDR1 MNHEY and CDR2 SMNVEV (reference sequence). CDR3 size: 13 residues.

This clonotype was detected many times. This chain uses TRBV11-2 with TRBJ2-7; TRBD1 agrees at 10 bases. CDR1 and CDR2 from the germline V gene are SGHAT and FQNNGV. The CDR3 is made up of 15 amino acids. V trimming: 4 bases; J trimming: 6 bases; junction bases outside the gene matches: 9. CDR3 amino acids: CASSSIRDRGSEQYF. The DNA of the CDR3 is TGTGCCAGCAGCTCAATCCGGGACAGGGGCTCCGAGCAGTACTTC.

The rearrangement joins TRBV7-8 to TRBJ2-3; no definite D call. The germline V gene has CDR1 SGHVS and CDR2 FQNEAQ. Trimming stripped 4 bases from V and 4 bases from J, with 15 bases between. CDR3 length: 15 residues. CDR3 protein: CASSSRRFGADTQYF. The CDR3 DNA is TGTGCCAGCAGCTCCCGGAGATTCGGAGCAGATACGCAGTATTTT.

The rearrangement uses TRBV18 and TRBJ2-2; 7 nucleotides align to TRBD1. The length of the CDR3 is 16 residues. CDR1 and CDR2 from the germline V gene are KGHSH and LQKENI. After removal of 4 bases from V and 1 base from J, the junction contained 6 bases not matched to a gene. The CDR3 spells CASSQPRDRNTGELFF. For the CDR3, the DNA is TGTGCCAGCTCACAACCCCGGGACAGGAACACCGGGGAGCTGTTTTTT.

The rearrangement joins TRBV10-3 to TRBJ2-7, with D perhaps TRBD1 or TRBD2 (5 bases each). This CDR3 contains 15 residues. Germline CDR1 reads ENHRY; CDR2 reads SYGVKD. The ends were cut back, 3 bases at V and 0 bases at J, with 12 bases in the middle. The CDR3 protein is CAISDHEGYSYEQYF. The CDR3 DNA reads as TGTGCCATCAGTGACCACGAGGGGTACTCCTACGAGCAGTACTTC.

The CDR3 spells CASSLGTGRPGNTIYF. CDR3 DNA: TGTGCCAGCAGCTTAGGGACAGGGCGGCCTGGAAACACCATATATTTT. The V gene is TRBV7-9, the J gene TRBJ1-3; 8 positions agree with TRBD1. Germline CDR1 SEHNR, CDR2 FQNEAQ (reference sequence). With 1 base clipped from V and 2 bases from J, the junction kept 4 bases outside the gene matches. This CDR3 has 16 residues.

About this clonotype: Since no conserved phenylalanine or tryptophan closes the CDR3, a read error is the likely cause. The chain uses TRBV7-2 and TRBJ1-2; no reliable D call. In germline, CDR1 is SGHTA, CDR2 FQGNSA. CDR3 length equals 11 residues. Trimming removed 5 bases from V and 2 bases from J, with 3 bases in between. CDR3 sequence (DNA): TGTGCCAGCAGCCTAAACTATGGCTACACCCTC. Protein product: CASSLNYGYTL.

Ten or more counts support this clonotype. The chain links TRBV7-9 to TRBJ1-2; D gene uncertain. The CDR3 covers 14 residues. Germline V CDR1 and CDR2: SEHNR, FQNEAQ (reference sequence). Trimming shortened V by 0 bases and J by 2 bases, and 7 bases separated the two germline ends. As DNA, the CDR3 is TGTGCCAGCAGCTTAGCAGGGCGGAACTATGGCTACACCTTC. Translation gives CASSLAGRNYGYTF.

The chain couples TRBV6-1 to TRBJ1-2, with no clear D. The CDR3 contains 16 residues. Deletions cut 0 bases from V and 4 bases from J, with 15 bases between. The germline CDR1 and CDR2 sequences are MNHNS and SASEGT. The CDR3 sequence: CASSEAYLTVRYGYTF. The DNA for the CDR3 is TGTGCCAGCAGTGAAGCTTACCTGACGGTCCGCTATGGCTACACCTTC.

In this sample, this clonotype turned up many times. The rearrangement links TRBV28 to TRBJ2-5, with 7 bases that match TRBD2. CDR1 and CDR2 (germline): MDHEN, SYDVKM. The CDR3 has 15 amino acids. After removal of 6 bases from V and 5 bases from J, the junction contained 12 bases not matched to a gene. CDR3 loop: CASSQLAGVTETQYF. CDR3 in DNA: TGTGCCAGCAGCCAACTGGCGGGAGTAACGGAGACCCAGTACTTC. Full variable domain (rest looked up from reference TRBV28 and TRBJ2-5): DVKVTQSSRYLVKRTGEKVFLECVQDMDHENMFWYRQDPGLGLRLIYFSYDVKMKEKGDIPEGYSVSREKKERFSLILESASTNQTSMYLCASSQLAGVTETQYFGPGTRLLVL.